The subject of this entry is one T cell receptor (beta chain). These data come from a study of cytomegalovirus exposure and HLA in healthy donors. 60 Vbeta and 13 Jbeta primers were used in PCR. Here immunoSEQ multiplex PCR was the method, and the copy in TCRdb shows in-frame clones only, minus some. The table records some 150,000 clones, almost 85% of them present only once. CDR1 SGHTA and CDR2 FQGNSA come from the germline V gene. The CDR3 sequence is 15 residues long. V lost 2 bases to trimming and J lost 0 bases, with 10 bases between them. The receptor was isolated from a man younger than 45 in good health and CMV-seropositive. The J gene is TRBJ1-1, the V gene TRBV7-2; D might be TRBD1 (5 bases). Source material: PBMCs. Written as DNA, the CDR3 is TGTGCCAGCAGCTTACAGGGATTGGTGAACACTGAAGCTTTCTTT. This sequence encodes CASSLQGLVNTEAFF.